The clone carrying this TCR beta chain was observed once. This entry comes from a study of blood T cell repertoires in COVID-19. Across the study: Some COVID-19 samples were acute and others convalescent; all came from the United States, Italy and Spain. The cDNA or gDNA used as material had been derived from T cells, B-cell-depleted T cells, or PBMCs.

In the original analysis: Quantification of nucleated cells was approximated via reference gene primer amplification. Profiled with immunoSEQ multiplex PCR; TCRdb holds only in-frame clones, not every one. For V, J and clone size, that table is used; D and trimming come from the DNA. The top ten clones hold around 4.2% of a sample with about 270,000 clones, around 85% of them seen once. Sequenced: peripheral blood. The TCR originated in a woman between 45 and 60 years old with active or convalescent COVID-19.

The CDR3 region has the DNA TGTGCCAGCAGCTTGGACGAGGACAGGGGGGGGACCCAGTACTTC. It is translated as CASSLDEDRGGTQYF. The J gene is TRBJ2-5, the V gene TRBV5-6; TRBD1 aligns across 10 bases. V shed 0 bases, J shed 7 bases, and the junction held 6 bases outside the gene matches. The CDR3 is 15 amino acids. The V gene's germline CDR1 is SGHDT and CDR2 YYEEEE.